What follows are 30 T cell receptor beta chains derived from one specimen sequenced in a study of CD8 T cells in Susac syndrome. cDNA came from about 0.5 to 1 ug RNA primed by random hexamers. TCRdb re-derived calls from the immunoSEQ multiplex PCR reads in MiXCR, one entry per CDR3 protein. The table has around 150,000 distinct CDR3 sequences, nearly 95% seen once. Sequencing used CD8+ T cells from PBMCs. The source is a human donor in good health.

The gene calls are TRBV9 and TRBJ1-1; D is undetermined. The CDR3 is made up of 14 amino acids. Germline CDR1 reads SGDLS; CDR2 reads YYNGEE. V lost 0 bases, J lost 1 base, and 7 bases lay in between. The CDR3 here is CASSVAQENTEAFF. The CDR3 DNA sequence: TGTGCCAGCAGCGTAGCTCAGGAGAACACTGAAGCTTTCTTT.

As concerns this clonotype: Sequence at one end of the junction differs from germline and may be a read error. V and J are TRBV11-1 and TRBJ2-1, with 10 bases identical to TRBD2. The germline gives CDR1 SGHAT, CDR2 FQDESV (reference sequence). The CDR3 has 15 residues. CDR3 in DNA: TGTGCCAGCAGCCTAGCGGGAGTAGGAGACAATGAGCAGTTCTTC. Its translation is CASSLAGVGDNEQFF.

The V call is TRBV27, the J call TRBJ2-1, with no clear D. The CDR3 is 12 residues long. Germline V lookup: CDR1 MNHEY, CDR2 SMNVEV (reference sequence). V dropped 6 bases and J dropped 9 bases, with 12 bases sitting between them. The CDR3 protein is CASRTFVGEQFF. For the CDR3, the DNA is TGTGCCAGCAGGACCTTCGTGGGTGAGCAGTTCTTC.

The J gene is TRBJ2-4, the V gene TRBV21-1. TRBV21-1 is a pseudogene. The CDR3 is made up of 16 amino acids. The CDR3 loop is CASSPTGSPAKNIQYF. CDR3 bases: TGTGCCAGCAGCCCTACGGGGTCTCCAGCCAAAAACATTCAGTACTTC.

The rearrangement links TRBV30 to TRBJ1-2; D ambiguous. V was cut by 3 bases and J by 2 bases, with 7 bases left in between. Germline values: CDR1 GTSNPN, CDR2 SVGIG (reference sequence). The length of the CDR3 is 12 residues. The CDR3 is CAWRAGNYGYTF. In nucleotides, the CDR3 is TGTGCCTGGAGAGCAGGAAACTATGGCTACACCTTC.

The chain has TRBV27 and TRBJ1-2; 7 nucleotides agree with TRBD1. With V trimmed by 8 bases and J by 4 bases, 7 bases remained unmatched. CDR1 is MNHEY, CDR2 SMNVEV, per germline (reference sequence). This CDR3 region has 13 residues. CDR3 region: CASGRQGGYGYTF. DNA of the CDR3: TGTGCCAGCGGGAGACAGGGAGGCTATGGCTACACCTTC.

This chain uses TRBV27 with TRBJ2-6; D is perhaps TRBD1 (6 bases). Germline V gene data show CDR1 as MNHEY and CDR2 as SMNVEV (reference sequence). With 7 bases removed from V and 1 base from J, the gap between germline ends came to 11 bases. This CDR3 has 15 residues. Written as DNA, the CDR3 is TGTGCCAGCAACCCCACAGGGTCTGGGGCCAACGTCCTGACTTTC. Translating it yields CASNPTGSGANVLTF.

This clonotype was detected once. The V gene is TRBV2, the J gene TRBJ2-1; 7 nucleotides agree with TRBD2. The CDR3 runs to 14 residues. V trimming: 9 bases; J trimming: 4 bases; junction bases outside the gene matches: 9. The germline gives CDR1 SNHLY, CDR2 FYNNEI. The CDR3 DNA reads as TGTGCCAGTCATGGCGGGAGTGCTTACAATGAGCAGTTCTTC. Amino acid sequence: CASHGGSAYNEQFF.

This chain joins TRBV20-1 and TRBJ2-5; 8 nucleotides agree with TRBD1. From germline, CDR1 is DFQATT and CDR2 SNEGSKA (reference sequence). This CDR3 spans 13 amino acids. The V segment lost 6 bases and the J segment 10 bases; nucleotides outside the gene matches: 13. CDR3 region: CSAHLGQGTGQYF. The DNA of the CDR3 is TGCAGTGCCCACCTCGGACAGGGTACGGGCCAGTACTTC.

The chain joins TRBV15 to TRBJ2-7, with 9 bases matching TRBD1. The CDR3 contains 14 residues. Germline values: CDR1 LNHNV, CDR2 YYDKDF (reference sequence). With V trimmed by 5 bases and J by 7 bases, 9 bases remained unmatched. CDR3 region: CATSLDRGLREQYF. The DNA for the CDR3 is TGTGCCACCAGCTTGGACAGGGGACTTAGGGAGCAGTACTTC.

The chain has TRBV19 and TRBJ1-1; 9 positions agree with TRBD1. The J segment lost 3 bases and the V segment lost 7 bases, leaving 3 bases of the junction unmatched. This CDR3 spans 13 amino acids. Per germline, CDR1 LNHDA and CDR2 SQIVND (reference sequence). The CDR3 DNA is TGTGCCAGTAACGACAGGGGGGACACTGAAGCTTTCTTT. It translates to CASNDRGDTEAFF.

The chain links TRBV11-2 to TRBJ2-5; 14 nucleotides align to TRBD2. The CDR3 is made up of 15 amino acids. V shed 4 bases and J 7 bases; nucleotides not matched to a gene: 5. CDR1 is SGHAT and CDR2 is FQNNGV in the germline V gene. The CDR3 sequence is CASSSTSGRAGTQYF. Here the CDR3 DNA reads TGTGCCAGCAGCTCGACTAGCGGGAGGGCCGGGACCCAGTACTTC.

The chain recombines TRBV9 with TRBJ1-1, with 8 bases matching TRBD1. The CDR3 totals 17 residues. The V and J ends lost 4 bases and 0 bases, in that order; junction bases with no gene match: 11. Germline CDR1 is SGDLS and CDR2 is YYNGEE. The CDR3 DNA follows: TGTGCCAGCAGCACAGGGACAGGCATGGCCATGAACACTGAAGCTTTCTTT. The encoded protein is CASSTGTGMAMNTEAFF.

The rearrangement joins TRBV12-3 or TRBV12-4 to TRBJ1-1, with D tentatively TRBD1 (5 bases). V lost 5 bases and J lost 4, with 17 bases in between. CDR3 length equals 15 residues. CDR3 region: CASSTFGGEATEAFF. The CDR3 coding sequence is TGTGCCAGCAGTACCTTCGGGGGAGAGGCCACTGAAGCTTTCTTT.

This sequence joins TRBV19 and TRBJ2-7; D is perhaps TRBD1 (5 bases). The germline CDR1 and CDR2 sequences are LNHDA and SQIVND (reference sequence). V was shortened by 10 bases and J by 4 bases, with 14 bases between the two germline ends. The length of the CDR3 is 12 residues. CDR3 DNA: TGTGCCACGATGGGGCCAGGGTACGAGCAGTACTTC. Protein product: CATMGPGYEQYF.

The V and J genes are TRBV12-3 or TRBV12-4 and TRBJ2-1; D ambiguous. CDR3 length: 15 amino acids. Trimming shortened V by 3 bases and J by 4 bases, and 13 bases separated the two germline ends. The CDR3 region has the DNA TGTGCCAGCAGTTTGAGCGTCGGGCCATACAATGAGCAGTTCTTC. This translates into CASSLSVGPYNEQFF.

This sequence joins TRBV12-3 or TRBV12-4 and TRBJ1-1; possibly TRBD1 for D (6 bases). V lost 4 bases and J lost 2, with 11 bases in between. This CDR3 has 14 amino acids. CDR3 nucleotides: TGTGCCAGCAGTTGGACAGAGGCCAACACTGAAGCTTTCTTT. The encoded protein is CASSWTEANTEAFF.

The chain links TRBV4-3 to TRBJ2-1, with D unclear. V was shortened by 0 bases and J by 5 bases, with 14 bases between the two germline ends. The germline CDR1 and CDR2 sequences are LGHNA and YSLEER. The CDR3 contains 16 residues. CDR3 amino acids: CASSQDAADPDNEQFF. The CDR3 region has the DNA TGCGCCAGCAGCCAAGACGCCGCAGATCCGGACAATGAGCAGTTCTTC.

This clonotype was seen once. The chain combines TRBV19 with TRBJ1-1; D gene ambiguous. V lost 5 bases and J lost 12, with 16 bases in between. CDR1 and CDR2 from the germline V gene are LNHDA and SQIVND (reference sequence). This CDR3 is 12 amino acids long. CDR3 sequence: CASSEGLYSSFF. CDR3 DNA: TGTGCCAGTAGTGAAGGACTGTACTCGTCTTTCTTT.

J is TRBJ2-7 and V is TRBV7-9; perhaps TRBD1 as D (6 bases). The CDR3 length is 14 residues. CDR1 is SEHNR, CDR2 FQNEAQ, per germline (reference sequence). V was pared by 1 base and J by 7 bases, with 14 bases between. CDR3 bases: TGTGCCAGCAGCTTAGGAGGGACATTGCGGGAGCAGTACTTC. Encoded protein: CASSLGGTLREQYF.

This clonotype was detected once. V is TRBV29-1 and J is TRBJ2-7; TRBD2 aligns across 9 bases. The CDR3 spans 12 residues. Germline lookup yields CDR1 SQVTM and CDR2 ANQGSEA. The J segment lost 3 bases and the V segment lost 6 bases, leaving 3 bases of the junction unmatched. The CDR3 coding sequence is TGCAGCGTCCGCGGGAGGGACTACGAGCAGTACTTC. Protein sequence: CSVRGRDYEQYF.

In DNA form, the CDR3 reads TGCAGCGTTGTCGGGGAAACCACAGATACGCAGTATTTT. It translates to CSVVGETTDTQYF. This chain uses TRBV29-1 with TRBJ2-3; perhaps TRBD2 as D (5 bases). V lost 4 bases, J lost 2 bases, and 10 bases lay in between. The CDR3 sequence is 13 residues long. The germline CDR1 and CDR2 sequences are SQVTM and ANQGSEA.

The V call is TRBV7-9, the J call TRBJ2-3; no clear D. In germline, CDR1 is SEHNR, CDR2 FQNEAQ (reference sequence). The V and J ends lost 0 bases and 4 bases respectively, with 8 bases between them. There are 14 residues in the CDR3. The CDR3 DNA follows: TGTGCCAGCAGCTTAGCGTTCGTGGCAGATACGCAGTATTTT. Residues: CASSLAFVADTQYF.

The chain carries TRBV4-3 and TRBJ2-1; the D gene is possibly TRBD1 (6 bases). Germline V gives CDR1 LGHNA, CDR2 YSLEER. Trimming stripped 0 bases from V and 3 bases from J, with 15 bases between. The CDR3 contains 17 residues. The CDR3 region is CASSQDLRQGFYNEQFF. CDR3 bases: TGCGCCAGCAGCCAAGATCTCCGGCAGGGGTTCTACAATGAGCAGTTCTTC.

V and J are TRBV20-1 and TRBJ2-7, with D perhaps TRBD1 or TRBD2 (5 bases each). The length of the CDR3 is 14 residues. The germline gives CDR1 DFQATT, CDR2 SNEGSKA (reference sequence). Trimming removed 3 bases from V and 2 bases from J, with 14 bases in between. CDR3 loop: CSARGDPGTYEQYF. The CDR3 DNA reads as TGCAGTGCTAGGGGGGACCCAGGAACCTACGAGCAGTACTTC.

The J gene is TRBJ2-3, the V gene TRBV27; D possibly corresponds to TRBD1 (5 bases). Per the germline V gene, CDR1 is MNHEY and CDR2 is SMNVEV (reference sequence). Deletions cut 6 bases from V and 7 bases from J, with 11 bases between. This CDR3 region has 12 residues. The CDR3 loop reads CASSPKGHTQYF. CDR3 DNA: TGTGCCAGCAGCCCAAAGGGGCATACGCAGTATTTT.

The V gene is TRBV27, the J gene TRBJ2-3, with 8 bases aligning to TRBD2. This CDR3 has 14 residues. V gave up 5 bases and J gave up 5 bases; unmatched junction bases: 6. CDR1 and CDR2 from the germline V gene are MNHEY and SMNVEV (reference sequence). Here the CDR3 reads CASSPGTSGDTQYF. CDR3 sequence (DNA): TGTGCCAGCAGTCCCGGGACTAGTGGAGATACGCAGTATTTT.

J is TRBJ1-2 and V is TRBV30; TRBD1 matches 9 bases. CDR3 length equals 15 residues. The V gene end was trimmed by 0 bases and the J gene end by 3 bases; junction bases not matched to a gene: 5. Germline V CDR1 and CDR2: GTSNPN, SVGIG (reference sequence). In DNA, the CDR3 is TGTGCCTGGAGTGTACGGGACAGGGCAGACTATGGCTACACCTTC. Its protein product is CAWSVRDRADYGYTF. Full variable domain (rest looked up from reference TRBV30 and TRBJ1-2): SQTIHQWPATLVQPVGSPLSLECTVEGTSNPNLYWYRQAAGRGLQLLFYSVGIGQISSEVPQNLSASRPQDRQFILSSKKLLLSDSGFYLCAWSVRDRADYGYTFGSGTRLTVV.

This clonotype was recorded only once. The chain uses TRBV9 and TRBJ2-2; a possible D gene is TRBD1 (6 bases). The CDR3 contains 18 residues. CDR1 and CDR2 from the germline V gene are SGDLS and YYNGEE. V dropped 3 bases and J dropped 0 bases, with 18 bases sitting between them. CDR3 nucleotide sequence: TGTGCCAGCAGCGCCCCAGTTGGCAGGGGCTCGAACACCGGGGAGCTGTTTTTT. It translates to CASSAPVGRGSNTGELFF. Variable domain in full (rest from reference TRBV9 and TRBJ2-2): DSGVTQTPKHLITATGQRVTLRCSPRSGDLSVYWYQQSLDQGLQFLIQYYNGEERAKGNILERFSAQQFPDLHSELNLSSLELGDSALYFCASSAPVGRGSNTGELFFGEGSRLTVL.

The sample holds one count of this clonotype. This chain links TRBV20-1 with TRBJ1-2; D not resolved. CDR1 is DFQATT and CDR2 is SNEGSKA in the germline V gene (reference sequence). Deletions cut 5 bases from V and 3 bases from J, with 4 bases between. CDR3 length equals 10 residues. The DNA of the CDR3 is TGCAGTGCTTCAGACTATGGCTACACCTTC. Amino acids: CSASDYGYTF.